What follows are 3 T cell receptor beta chains derived from one specimen sequenced in a study of cytotoxic CD8 clonotypes in ibrutinib-treated CLL. Method: immunoSEQ multiplex PCR; TCRdb's copy keeps in-frame clones and lacks some. The sample carries about 200,000 clones, about four fifths recorded once. This specimen was PBMCs, taken after 12 months of ibrutinib treatment. These receptors originate from a human donor with chronic lymphocytic leukemia.

The CDR3 DNA follows: TGTGCCACCCGGACAGCCTACGAGCAGTACTTC. This codes for CATRTAYEQYF. This chain uses TRBV19 with TRBJ2-7, with a possible D match to TRBD1 (6 bases). Trimming removed 10 bases at V and 2 bases at J, with 9 bases between. CDR1 and CDR2 from the germline V gene are LNHDA and SQIVND (reference sequence). The CDR3 is 11 amino acids. Full variable domain (missing parts from reference TRBV19 and TRBJ2-7): DGGITQSPKYLFRKEGQNVTLSCEQNLNHDAMYWYRQDPGQGLRLIYYSQIVNDFQKGDIAEGYSVSREKKESFPLTVTSAQKNPTAFYLCATRTAYEQYFGPGTRLTVT.

The sample holds a few counts of this clone. This sequence joins TRBV25-1 and TRBJ1-2; D might be TRBD1 (5 bases). V gave up 1 base and J gave up 5 bases, with 11 bases separating them. Per the germline V gene, CDR1 is MGHDK and CDR2 is SYGVNS. CDR3 length equals 14 residues. The CDR3 reads CASSESGGSYGYTF. The DNA for the CDR3 is TGTGCCAGCAGTGAATCCGGGGGGTCTTATGGCTACACCTTC.

The chain combines TRBV5-6 with TRBJ2-3, with 7 nucleotides matching TRBD1. Germline-derived CDR1 and CDR2 are SGHDT and YYEEEE. The CDR3 sequence is 13 residues long. V lost 4 bases and J lost 7; bases outside the gene matches: 6. CDR3 sequence (DNA): TGTGCCAGCAGCGTGGGACAGATCAATACGCAGTATTTT. Amino acid sequence: CASSVGQINTQYF.